Listed below are T cell receptor beta chains from one sample, sequenced in a study of blood T cell repertoires in COVID-19. Method: immunoSEQ multiplex PCR; TCRdb's copy keeps in-frame clones and lacks some. The sample records about 180,000 clones, over 80% being singletons. Sequenced: peripheral blood. These TCRs come from a woman in her sixties with acute or convalescent COVID-19. Both conserved end residues are part of each CDR3. A D gene is named only where the DNA matches it firmly. Some rows mark clone size as missing; the rest say once, few, many or name a class of expanded clone.

V	D	size	J	DNA	CDR3
TRBV7-9	NA	NA	TRBJ1-2	TGTGCCAGCAGCTTAGAGTCAGGTGTTAGCAGGGGCTATGGCTACACCTTC	CASSLESGVSRGYGYTF
TRBV7-6	NA	NA	TRBJ2-2	TGTGCCAGCAGCTTAGAGAGGGGGGGCCTCACCGGGGAGCTGTTTTTT	CASSLERGGLTGELFF
TRBV27	NA	NA	TRBJ2-3	TGTGCCAGTGGAGTTTGGGGGGGCTATACAGATACGCAGTATTTT	CASGVWGGYTDTQYF
TRBV11-2	NA	NA	TRBJ2-2	TGTGCCAGCAGCTTAGATATAACTCTAACCGGGGAGCTGTTTTTT	CASSLDITLTGELFF
TRBV5-4	TRBD1	once	TRBJ2-7	TGTGCCAGCAGCCCAAATCCGGGACAGGGGGCATACGAGCAGTACTTC	CASSPNPGQGAYEQYF
TRBV4-3	NA	NA	TRBJ1-2	TGCGCCAGCAGCCAAGCGGGGGTCTATGGCTACACCTTC	CASSQAGVYGYTF
TRBV3-1/TRBV3-2	TRBD1	NA	TRBJ2-1	TGTGCCAGCAGCCAATCCGGGGGGACAGGGGAGTTCTTC	CASSQSGGTGEFF
TRBV9	NA	NA	TRBJ2-3	TGTGCCAGCAGCGTAGGGTCTGGGGCAGGGTCCACAGATACGCAGTATTTT	CASSVGSGAGSTDTQYF
TRBV27	TRBD2	few	TRBJ2-2	TGTGCCAGCAGCTCCGCGGCGGGGGGTAACACCGGGGAGCTGTTTTTT	CASSSAAGGNTGELFF
TRBV4-2	NA	NA	TRBJ2-3	TGTGCCAGCAGAAGGGAGGGGGATTCAGATACGCAGTATTTT	CASRREGDSDTQYF
TRBV7-2	NA	NA	TRBJ2-7	TGTGCCAGCAGCTTAATGACAGCAGGTTTGTCCGAGCAGTACTTC	CASSLMTAGLSEQYF
TRBV28	TRBD1	NA	TRBJ1-1	TGTGCCAGCAGTTCCCCGGACAGGCGCGCCGAAGCTTTCTTT	CASSSPDRRAEAFF
TRBV14	NA	NA	TRBJ2-3	TGTGCCAGCAGCCACCCCAGGCCCACAGATACGCAGTATTTT	CASSHPRPTDTQYF
TRBV30	TRBD1	NA	TRBJ1-1	TGTGCCTGGACCGCAGGGGGCCCCACTGAAGCTTTCTTT	CAWTAGGPTEAFF
TRBV5-1	NA	NA	TRBJ2-1	TGCGCCAGCAGCTTGGGGCGGAGGTATGAGCAGTTCTTC	CASSLGRRYEQFF
TRBV9	TRBD2	once	TRBJ2-7	TGTGCCAGCAGCGTAGTCCCTAGCGGGTACGAGCAGTACTTC	CASSVVPSGYEQYF
TRBV18	NA	NA	TRBJ2-5	TGTGCCAGCTCACCAGACCGGACATACCAAGAGACCCAGTACTTC	CASSPDRTYQETQYF
TRBV9	TRBD2	NA	TRBJ2-3	TGTGCCAGCAGCGTAGCGGCTAGCGGTAAGGTCACAGATACGCAGTATTTT	CASSVAASGKVTDTQYF
TRBV20-1	NA	NA	TRBJ2-1	TGCAGTGCTAGTGGCGGGACAGCAACGAGCTCCTACAATGAGCAGTTCTTC	CSASGGTATSSYNEQFF
TRBV11-2	NA	NA	TRBJ1-1	TGTGCCAGCAGCTTAGAACGAGGCCTTGAAGCTTTCTTT	CASSLERGLEAFF
TRBV29-1	NA	few	TRBJ1-1	TGCAGCGTTGCCATGAACACTGAAGCTTTCTTT	CSVAMNTEAFF
TRBV19	NA	NA	TRBJ1-2	TGTGCCAGTAGTCGAAGAGCGGGGGGTGGCTACACCTTC	CASSRRAGGGYTF
TRBV4-3	TRBD2	NA	TRBJ2-3	TGCGCCAGCAGCCAGCAGCTCGGGGGGGCGTTAAGCACAGATACGCAGTATTTT	CASSQQLGGALSTDTQYF
TRBV18	TRBD1	NA	TRBJ2-7	TGTGCCAGCTCACCAACAGGGGCGGGCGAGCAGTACTTC	CASSPTGAGEQYF
TRBV4-1	TRBD2	NA	TRBJ2-1	TGCGCCAGCAGCCAAGCGGGGGGGCCAAATGAGCAGTTCTTC	CASSQAGGPNEQFF
TRBV11-2	TRBD2	NA	TRBJ2-3	TGTGCCAGCAGTCCCCTAGCGGGGGGATTCACAGATACGCAGTATTTT	CASSPLAGGFTDTQYF
TRBV20-1	NA	NA	TRBJ2-1	TGCAGTGCTAGAGATAGGACACAGCAGTTCTTC	CSARDRTQQFF
TRBV4-1	NA	once	TRBJ1-4	TGCGCCAGCAGCCAAGGCGCGAATGAAAAACTGTTTTTT	CASSQGANEKLFF
TRBV5-1	NA	NA	TRBJ1-1	TGCGCCAGCAGCTTTCTCGGGGAGAACACTGAAGCTTTCTTT	CASSFLGENTEAFF
TRBV6-6	NA	NA	TRBJ2-7	TGTGCCAGCAGTTACCTCACGGGGTACGAGCAGTACTTC	CASSYLTGYEQYF
TRBV4-1	NA	NA	TRBJ1-2	TGCGCCAGCAGCCAAGAACAGGCGGGGGGCTATGGCTACACCTTC	CASSQEQAGGYGYTF
TRBV7-2	NA	once	TRBJ2-3	TGTGCCAGCAGCTTACAGGGCACAGATACGCAGTATTTT	CASSLQGTDTQYF
TRBV24-1	NA	few	TRBJ1-6	TGTGCCACCAGTGACACCGGGCAGGGTGGTTCCCTCCACTTT	CATSDTGQGGSLHF
TRBV5-8	TRBD1	NA	TRBJ1-1	TGTGCCAGCAGCTTGGGGACAGGGATCATCGGTGAAGCTTTCTTT	CASSLGTGIIGEAFF
TRBV11-2	NA	NA	TRBJ2-1	TGTGCCAGCAGCTTAGATCGACATAATGAGCAGTTCTTC	CASSLDRHNEQFF
TRBV28	TRBD1	NA	TRBJ2-4	TGTGCCAGCAGTCCCGCCGACGCGACAGGGGCCAAAAACATTCAGTACTTC	CASSPADATGAKNIQYF
TRBV20-1	NA	NA	TRBJ1-5	TGCAGTGCTAGAGGAGAACAGCCCCAGCATTTT	CSARGEQPQHF
TRBV11-2	NA	NA	TRBJ1-2	TGTGCCAGCAGCTTAGATCTCAGGAACTATGGCTACACCTTC	CASSLDLRNYGYTF
TRBV9	NA	NA	TRBJ1-4	TGTGCCAGCAGCGTAGAAGGAGGAACTAATGAAAAACTGTTTTTT	CASSVEGGTNEKLFF
TRBV28	NA	NA	TRBJ1-3	TGTGCCAGCAGTTCCGAGTTTCCCTCTGGAAACACCATATATTTT	CASSSEFPSGNTIYF
TRBV7-2	NA	NA	TRBJ1-2	TGTGCCAGCAGCTTTCGACGGCGGGATGGCTACACCTTC	CASSFRRRDGYTF
TRBV6-4	TRBD2	NA	TRBJ2-1	TGTGCCAGAGATGTAGCGGGGGGACACTCTAGCTCCTACAATGAGCAGTTCTTC	CARDVAGGHSSSYNEQFF
TRBV7-9	NA	once	TRBJ2-1	TGTGCCAGCAGCTTAGCGGGGCAAGCAAAAAATGAGCAGTTCTTC	CASSLAGQAKNEQFF
TRBV2	NA	NA	TRBJ2-7	TGTGCCAGCAGTTCCCCGGGTCGCCCATACTTC	CASSSPGRPYF
TRBV6-5	TRBD1	NA	TRBJ2-7	TGTGCCAGCAGTTCGGGACAGGGGGTCTCCTACGAGCAGTACTTC	CASSSGQGVSYEQYF
TRBV7-2	NA	NA	TRBJ1-1	TGTGCCAGCAGCCTAGACGGAGGGAACACTGAAGCTTTCTTT	CASSLDGGNTEAFF
TRBV24-1	TRBD2	few	TRBJ2-2	TGTGCCACCAGTGATTTGGATAAGCGGGGGGGCCGGATGCTGTTTTTT	CATSDLDKRGGRMLFF
TRBV9	TRBD1	NA	TRBJ1-4	TGTGCCAGCAGCGTAGGGGACAGGGCTGGTGAAAAACTGTTTTTT	CASSVGDRAGEKLFF
TRBV7-2	NA	NA	TRBJ2-7	TGTGCCAGCAGCTTAGCGCGGGCAGTGGGCCCTCTCGAGCAGTACTTC	CASSLARAVGPLEQYF
TRBV7-8	TRBD1	few	TRBJ2-7	TGTGCCAGCAGCTTAGTAGTCAGGGGGCACTCCTACGAGCAGTACTTC	CASSLVVRGHSYEQYF
TRBV27	TRBD1	NA	TRBJ1-5	TGTGCCAGCAGTTTAACTGCAGGGGGTAACGCCAATCAGCCCCAGCATTTT	CASSLTAGGNANQPQHF
TRBV11-2	NA	NA	TRBJ1-1	TGTGCCAGCAGCTTGGAGAGTAAGGCTTTCTTT	CASSLESKAFF
TRBV18	NA	few	TRBJ1-4	TGTGCCAGCGGCTCTGGAGGTGGTGAAAAACTGTTTTTT	CASGSGGGEKLFF
TRBV20-1	NA	NA	TRBJ1-5	TGCAGTGCTAGTCAAGACAGGAGCAATCAGCCCCAGCATTTT	CSASQDRSNQPQHF
TRBV9	NA	once	TRBJ2-3	TGTGCCAGCCGTGGAGGAGATACGCAGTATTTT	CASRGGDTQYF
TRBV5-1	NA	once	TRBJ1-5	TGCGCCAGCAGCCCGGAGCCGGGTAGGGGTCAGCCCCAGCATTTT	CASSPEPGRGQPQHF
TRBV30	TRBD1	NA	TRBJ2-7	TGTGCCTGGGGGACAGGGGTCTACGAGCAGTACTTC	CAWGTGVYEQYF
TRBV19	TRBD1	NA	TRBJ1-5	TGTGCCAGTAGTCGCGTAGCCAGACAGGGGATGTATCAGCCCCAGCATTTT	CASSRVARQGMYQPQHF
TRBV13	NA	NA	TRBJ2-7	TGTGCCAGCAGCTTAGGGTCAAACGAGCAGTACTTC	CASSLGSNEQYF
TRBV5-1	NA	NA	TRBJ1-5	TGCGCCAGCAGCGGGGGGGACGGACGGAATCAGCCCCAGCATTTT	CASSGGDGRNQPQHF